This T cell receptor (beta chain) was sequenced in a study of blood T cell repertoires in COVID-19. Study background: Spain, Italy and the United States supplied samples that represented acute and convalescent COVID-19. PBMCs, B-cell-depleted T cells, or T cells were the source of the cDNA or gDNA that made up the material.

In the original processing: Estimates of nucleated cell counts were drawn from the amplification of reference gene primers. Produced via immunoSEQ multiplex PCR; TCRdb's table is partial and in-frame only. The V and J calls and clone size are taken from that table; D and trimming were inferred from the DNA. The sample has 250,000 to 350,000 clones, approximately 88% seen once. The CDR3 runs to 15 residues. CDR1 MDHEN and CDR2 SYDVKM come from the germline V gene. V dropped 5 bases and J dropped 4; count of bases not matched to a gene: 5. The source material was peripheral blood. This chain uses TRBV28 with TRBJ1-5; 10 bases line up with TRBD1. This receptor was obtained from a woman aged 30 to 39 who had recovered from COVID-19. The CDR3 DNA is TGTGCCAGCAGTGGACAGGGGGGATTAAATCAGCCCCAGCATTTT. Encoded protein: CASSGQGGLNQPQHF.